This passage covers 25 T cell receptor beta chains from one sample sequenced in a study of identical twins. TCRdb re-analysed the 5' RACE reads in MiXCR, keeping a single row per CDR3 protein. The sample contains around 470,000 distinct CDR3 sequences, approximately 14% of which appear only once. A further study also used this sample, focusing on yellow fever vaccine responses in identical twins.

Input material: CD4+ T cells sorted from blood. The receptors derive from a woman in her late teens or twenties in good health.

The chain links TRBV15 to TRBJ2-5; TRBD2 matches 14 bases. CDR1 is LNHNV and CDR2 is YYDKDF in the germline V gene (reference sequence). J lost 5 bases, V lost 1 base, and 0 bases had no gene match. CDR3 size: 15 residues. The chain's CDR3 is CATSRGTSGGETQYF. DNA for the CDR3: TGTGCCACCAGCAGAGGGACTAGCGGGGGGGAGACCCAGTACTTC.

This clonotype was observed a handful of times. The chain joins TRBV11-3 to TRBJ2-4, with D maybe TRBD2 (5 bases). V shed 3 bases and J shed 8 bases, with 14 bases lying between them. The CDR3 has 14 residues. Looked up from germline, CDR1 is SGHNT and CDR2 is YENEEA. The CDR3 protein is CASSFSQEDHIQYF. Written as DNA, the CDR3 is TGTGCCAGCAGCTTCTCCCAGGAGGATCACATTCAGTACTTC.

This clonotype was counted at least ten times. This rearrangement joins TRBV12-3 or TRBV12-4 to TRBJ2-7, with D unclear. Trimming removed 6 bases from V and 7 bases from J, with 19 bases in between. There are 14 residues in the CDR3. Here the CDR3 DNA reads TGTGCCAGCAGCTCCTTCGCAAGGACGTGGGAGCAGTACTTC. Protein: CASSSFARTWEQYF.

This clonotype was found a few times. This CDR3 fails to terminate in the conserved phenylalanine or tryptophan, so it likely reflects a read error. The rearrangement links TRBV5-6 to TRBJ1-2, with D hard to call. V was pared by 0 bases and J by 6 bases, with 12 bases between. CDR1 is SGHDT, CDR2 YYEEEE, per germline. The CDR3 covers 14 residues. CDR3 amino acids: CASSLGLRGNGYTL. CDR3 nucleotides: TGTGCCAGCAGCTTGGGGCTACGGGGAAATGGCTACACCCTC.

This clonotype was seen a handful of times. The CDR3 loop is CASRGRTGSPYEQYF. CDR3 in DNA: TGTGCCAGCAGAGGGCGGACAGGGAGCCCCTACGAGCAGTACTTC. This sequence joins TRBV28 and TRBJ2-7; TRBD1 matches at 8 bases. Germline trimming cut 6 bases from V and 2 bases from J; bases unmatched to any gene: 9. This CDR3 spans 15 amino acids. Germline V gene sequence: CDR1 MDHEN, CDR2 SYDVKM.

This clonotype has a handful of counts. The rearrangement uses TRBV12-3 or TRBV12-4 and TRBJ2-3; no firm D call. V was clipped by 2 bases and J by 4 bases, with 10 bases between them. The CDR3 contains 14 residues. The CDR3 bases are TGTGCCAGCAGTTTAATGCTAGTCTCAGATACGCAGTATTTT. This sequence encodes CASSLMLVSDTQYF.

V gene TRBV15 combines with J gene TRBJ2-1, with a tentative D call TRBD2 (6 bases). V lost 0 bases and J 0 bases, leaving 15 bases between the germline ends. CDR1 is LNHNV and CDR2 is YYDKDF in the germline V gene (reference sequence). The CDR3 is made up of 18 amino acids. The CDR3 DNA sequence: TGTGCCACCAGCAGAGATCTTGGGGGGAAGAGCTCCTACAATGAGCAGTTCTTC. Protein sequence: CATSRDLGGKSSYNEQFF.

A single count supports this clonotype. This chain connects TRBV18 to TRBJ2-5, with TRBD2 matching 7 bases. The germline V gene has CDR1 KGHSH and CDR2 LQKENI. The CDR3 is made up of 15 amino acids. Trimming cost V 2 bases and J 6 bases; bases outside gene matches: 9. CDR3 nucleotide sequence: TGTGCCAGCTCACCAGAAGTCAGGGAGGGAAAGACCCAGTACTTC. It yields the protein CASSPEVREGKTQYF. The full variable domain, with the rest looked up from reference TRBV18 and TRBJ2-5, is NAGVMQNPRHLVRRRGQEARLRCSPMKGHSHVYWYRQLPEEGLKFMVYLQKENIIDESGMPKERFSAEFPKEGPSILRIQQVVRGDSAAYFCASSPEVREGKTQYFGPGTRLLVL.

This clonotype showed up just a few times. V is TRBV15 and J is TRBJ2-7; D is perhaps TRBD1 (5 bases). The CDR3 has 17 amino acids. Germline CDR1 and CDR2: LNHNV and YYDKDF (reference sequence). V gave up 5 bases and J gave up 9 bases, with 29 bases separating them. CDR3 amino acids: CATSLSRRNDRTSWQYF. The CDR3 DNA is TGTGCCACCAGCCTTTCAAGACGGAACGACAGAACGTCGTGGCAGTACTTC.

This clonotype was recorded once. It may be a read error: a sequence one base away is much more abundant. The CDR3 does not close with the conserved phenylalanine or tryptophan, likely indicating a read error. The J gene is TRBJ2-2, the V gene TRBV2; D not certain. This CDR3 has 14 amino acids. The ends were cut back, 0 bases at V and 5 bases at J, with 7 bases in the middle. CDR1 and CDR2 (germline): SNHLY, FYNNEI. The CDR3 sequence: CASSEARKTGELFS. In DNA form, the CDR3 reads TGTGCCAGCAGTGAAGCGCGAAAGACCGGGGAGCTGTTTTCT.

CDR3 nucleotides: TGCAGCGTTGTTAGCAGAAACACTGAAGCTTTCTTT. Encoded protein: CSVVSRNTEAFF. The V call is TRBV29-1, the J call TRBJ1-1; D gene uncertain. This CDR3 has 12 residues. Germline-derived CDR1 and CDR2 are SQVTM and ANQGSEA. Trimming removed 4 bases at V and 2 bases at J, with 8 bases between.

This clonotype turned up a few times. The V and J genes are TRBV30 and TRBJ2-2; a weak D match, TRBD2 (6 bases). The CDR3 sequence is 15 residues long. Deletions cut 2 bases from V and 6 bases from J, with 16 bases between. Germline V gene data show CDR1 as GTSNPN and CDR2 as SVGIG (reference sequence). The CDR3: CAWSRRGGFAGELFF. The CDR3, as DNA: TGTGCCTGGAGTAGGCGTGGGGGGTTTGCCGGGGAGCTGTTTTTT.

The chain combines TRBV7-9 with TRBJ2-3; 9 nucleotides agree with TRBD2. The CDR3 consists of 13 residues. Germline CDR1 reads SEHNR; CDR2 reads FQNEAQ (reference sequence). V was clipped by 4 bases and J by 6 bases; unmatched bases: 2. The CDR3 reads CASSSSGGDTQYF. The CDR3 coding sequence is TGTGCCAGCAGCTCAAGCGGGGGGGATACGCAGTATTTT. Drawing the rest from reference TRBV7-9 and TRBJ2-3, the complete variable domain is DTGVSQNPRHKITKRGQNVTFRCDPISEHNRLYWYRQTLGQGPEFLTYFQNEAQLEKSRLLSDRFSAERPKGSFSTLEIQRTEQGDSAMYLCASSSSGGDTQYFGPGTRLTVL.

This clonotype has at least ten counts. CDR3 residues: CSVERANNEQFF. The DNA for the CDR3 is TGCAGCGTTGAACGCGCAAACAATGAGCAGTTCTTC. The V call is TRBV29-1, the J call TRBJ2-1; D is unresolved. Looked up from germline, CDR1 is SQVTM and CDR2 is ANQGSEA. Trimming stripped 2 bases from V and 5 bases from J, with 7 bases between. The CDR3 has 12 amino acids.

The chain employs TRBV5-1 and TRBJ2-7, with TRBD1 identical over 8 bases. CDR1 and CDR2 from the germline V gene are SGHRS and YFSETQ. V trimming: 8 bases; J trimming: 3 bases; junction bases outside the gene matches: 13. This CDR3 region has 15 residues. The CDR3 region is CASTPTGTGFYEQYF. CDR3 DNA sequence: TGCGCCAGTACACCGACCGGGACAGGATTCTACGAGCAGTACTTC.

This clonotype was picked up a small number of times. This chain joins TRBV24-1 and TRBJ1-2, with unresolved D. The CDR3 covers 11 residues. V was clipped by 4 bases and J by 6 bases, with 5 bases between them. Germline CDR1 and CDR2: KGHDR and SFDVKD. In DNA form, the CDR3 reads TGTGCCACCAGTGAGGGAGATGGCTACACCTTC. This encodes CATSEGDGYTF.

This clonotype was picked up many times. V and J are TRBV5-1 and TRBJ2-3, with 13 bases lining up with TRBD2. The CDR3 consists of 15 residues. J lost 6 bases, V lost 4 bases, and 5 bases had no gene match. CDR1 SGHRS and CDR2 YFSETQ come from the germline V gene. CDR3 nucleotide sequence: TGCGCCAGCAGCGGACTAGCGGGAGTGCGTGATACGCAGTATTTT. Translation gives CASSGLAGVRDTQYF.

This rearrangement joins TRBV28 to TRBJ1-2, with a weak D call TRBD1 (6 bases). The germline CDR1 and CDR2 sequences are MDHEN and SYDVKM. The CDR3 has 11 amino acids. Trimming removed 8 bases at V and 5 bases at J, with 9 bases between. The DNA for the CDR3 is TGTGCCAGCCTACAGGGTTATGGCTACACCTTC. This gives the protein CASLQGYGYTF.

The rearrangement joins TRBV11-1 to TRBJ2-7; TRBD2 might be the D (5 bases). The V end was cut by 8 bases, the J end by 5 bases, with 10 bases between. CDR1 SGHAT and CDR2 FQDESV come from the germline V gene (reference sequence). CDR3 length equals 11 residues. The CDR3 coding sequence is TGTGCCAGCGGGAGTCGGAACGAGCAGTACTTC. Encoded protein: CASGSRNEQYF.

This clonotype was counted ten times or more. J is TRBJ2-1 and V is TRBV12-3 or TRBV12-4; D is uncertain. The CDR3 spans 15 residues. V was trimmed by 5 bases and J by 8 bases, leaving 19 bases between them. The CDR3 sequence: CASSPTVAVFDEQFF. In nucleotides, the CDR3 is TGTGCCAGCAGTCCGACCGTCGCTGTATTCGATGAGCAGTTCTTC.

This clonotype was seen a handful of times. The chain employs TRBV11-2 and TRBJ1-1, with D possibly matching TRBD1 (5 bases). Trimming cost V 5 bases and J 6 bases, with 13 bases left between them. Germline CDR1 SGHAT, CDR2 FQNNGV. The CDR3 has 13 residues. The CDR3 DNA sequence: TGTGCCAGCAGCCACAGCGGGGGGGCTGAAGCTTTCTTT. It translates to CASSHSGGAEAFF.

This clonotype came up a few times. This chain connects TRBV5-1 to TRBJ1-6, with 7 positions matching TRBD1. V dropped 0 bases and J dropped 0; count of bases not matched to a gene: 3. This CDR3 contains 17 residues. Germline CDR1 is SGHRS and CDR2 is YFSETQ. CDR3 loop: CASSLGRDSSYNSPLHF. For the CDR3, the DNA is TGCGCCAGCAGCTTGGGGAGGGACAGCTCCTATAATTCACCCCTCCACTTT.

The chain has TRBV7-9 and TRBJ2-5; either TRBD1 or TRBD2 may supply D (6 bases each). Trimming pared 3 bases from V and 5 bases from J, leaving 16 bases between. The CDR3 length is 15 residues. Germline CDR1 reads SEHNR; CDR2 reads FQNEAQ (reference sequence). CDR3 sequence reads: CASSFGVLGGETQYF. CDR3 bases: TGTGCCAGCAGCTTCGGGGTCCTAGGGGGGGAGACCCAGTACTTC.

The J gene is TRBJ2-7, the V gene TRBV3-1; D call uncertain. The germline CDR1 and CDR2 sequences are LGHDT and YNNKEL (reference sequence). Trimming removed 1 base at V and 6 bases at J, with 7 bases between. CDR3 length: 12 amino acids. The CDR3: CASSQGGPEQYF. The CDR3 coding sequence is TGTGCCAGCAGCCAAGGCGGACCCGAGCAGTACTTC.

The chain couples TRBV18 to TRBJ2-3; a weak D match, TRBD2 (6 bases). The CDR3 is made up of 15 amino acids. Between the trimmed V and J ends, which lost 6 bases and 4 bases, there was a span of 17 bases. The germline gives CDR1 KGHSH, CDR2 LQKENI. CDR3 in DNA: TGTGCCAGCTCCCCGGGCGACGGGGGAGCAGATACGCAGTATTTT. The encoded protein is CASSPGDGGADTQYF.